Listed here are 7 T cell receptor beta chains from one sample, sequenced in a study of blood T cell repertoires in COVID-19. Clones were sequenced by immunoSEQ multiplex PCR, and TCRdb holds only the in-frame ones, with some missing. The table has 140,000 to 150,000 clones, roughly 80% seen once. Sample: peripheral blood. The receptors were sampled from a human donor in a cohort sampled during active COVID-19.

The V call is TRBV5-6, the J call TRBJ1-4; tentative D call: TRBD1 (6 bases). V dropped 4 bases and J dropped 8 bases, with 9 bases sitting between them. This CDR3 is built from 12 residues. Germline values: CDR1 SGHDT, CDR2 YYEEEE. CDR3 DNA sequence: TGTGCCAGCAGCGATGGGGGCGAAAAACTGTTTTTT. Translating gives CASSDGGEKLFF.

The chain links TRBV28 to TRBJ1-1, with 10 bases aligning to TRBD1. Germline V lookup: CDR1 MDHEN, CDR2 SYDVKM. The CDR3 has 14 residues. Unmatched junction bases numbered 6, after V lost 6 bases and J lost 5 bases. The CDR3 DNA reads as TGTGCCAGCAGCCCGGACAGGGGGGGGACTGAAGCTTTCTTT. This sequence encodes CASSPDRGGTEAFF.

In DNA, the CDR3 is TGTGCCAGCAGCCATGGACTAGCGGGGGGGGATACGCAGTATTTT. Residues: CASSHGLAGGDTQYF. V is TRBV3-1 (or the pseudogene TRBV3-2) and J is TRBJ2-3, with TRBD2 matching over 15 bases. Germline lookup yields CDR1 LGHDT and CDR2 YNNKEL (reference sequence). V shed 3 bases, J shed 6 bases, and the junction held 1 base outside the gene matches. The CDR3 length is 15 residues.

The gene calls are TRBV18 and TRBJ2-7, with TRBD1 matching 8 bases. Trimming at V came to 0 bases and at J to 7 bases, leaving 8 bases not matched to a gene. The CDR3 spans 15 residues. The germline V gene has CDR1 KGHSH and CDR2 LQKENI. CDR3 bases: TGTGCCAGCTCACCACCGGCAGGGGGCCGCCAAGAGCAGTACTTC. It yields the protein CASSPPAGGRQEQYF.

The genes are TRBV15 and TRBJ1-6; 7 positions agree with TRBD1. Germline V CDR1 and CDR2: LNHNV, YYDKDF (reference sequence). Losses at the gene ends were 3 bases for V and 9 bases for J; bases not matched to a gene: 8. CDR3 length equals 15 residues. The CDR3 nucleotides are TGTGCCACCAGCAGTGCGGACAGGACAGGTTCACCCCTCCACTTT. Translating gives CATSSADRTGSPLHF.

The rearrangement uses TRBV6-2 or TRBV6-3 and TRBJ2-3, with 8 nucleotides matching TRBD2. CDR1 MNHEY and CDR2 SVGEGT come from the germline V gene. This CDR3 region has 14 residues. The J segment lost 4 bases and the V segment lost 6 bases, leaving 6 bases of the junction unmatched. In DNA form, the CDR3 reads TGTGCCAGCAGCCTGCTCGGGGGGGCAGATACGCAGTATTTT. It yields the protein CASSLLGGADTQYF.

This clone was observed a few times. V usage is TRBV24-1 and J usage is TRBJ2-2; TRBD1 matches 9 bases. CDR3 size: 15 residues. V gave up 4 bases and J gave up 5 bases; unmatched junction bases: 4. Germline loops: CDR1 KGHDR, CDR2 SFDVKD. CDR3 amino acids: CATSERDRDTGELFF. The CDR3 DNA reads as TGTGCCACCAGTGAACGGGACAGGGATACCGGGGAGCTGTTTTTT.